This T cell receptor beta chain was profiled in a study of vaccination effects on CD4 cells after COVID-19. Notes on the study in general: Convalescent patients numbered few in the study; early post-infection timepoints were missing entirely.

This CDR3 is 13 amino acids long. Germline CDR1 SGHTA, CDR2 FQGNSA. The V end lost 1 base, the J end lost 2 bases, and 5 bases lay between the germline ends. The method was immunoSEQ multiplex PCR; TCRdb's version includes in-frame clones alone and lacks a portion of them. The profile covers 50,000 to 60,000 clones, with around three quarters appearing a single time and roughly 3.2% taken by the ten largest. With respect to this clone: Its antigen is as yet unknown. Different DNA sequences within this sample yield the same CDR3.

Scientists isolated CD4+ T cells after a roughly nine-day culture period ended. Researchers swapped half the medium for IL-2 medium on both days 3 and 7. The chain is built from TRBV7-2 and TRBJ1-2; D is ambiguous. This sample comprised CD4+ T cells from PBMCs cultured without peptide, obtained before COVID-19 vaccination. This TCR came from a human donor who received a COVID-19 vaccine. CDR3 sequence (DNA): TGTGCCAGCAGCTTAGGTCAGAACTATGGCTACACCTTC. This encodes CASSLGQNYGYTF.